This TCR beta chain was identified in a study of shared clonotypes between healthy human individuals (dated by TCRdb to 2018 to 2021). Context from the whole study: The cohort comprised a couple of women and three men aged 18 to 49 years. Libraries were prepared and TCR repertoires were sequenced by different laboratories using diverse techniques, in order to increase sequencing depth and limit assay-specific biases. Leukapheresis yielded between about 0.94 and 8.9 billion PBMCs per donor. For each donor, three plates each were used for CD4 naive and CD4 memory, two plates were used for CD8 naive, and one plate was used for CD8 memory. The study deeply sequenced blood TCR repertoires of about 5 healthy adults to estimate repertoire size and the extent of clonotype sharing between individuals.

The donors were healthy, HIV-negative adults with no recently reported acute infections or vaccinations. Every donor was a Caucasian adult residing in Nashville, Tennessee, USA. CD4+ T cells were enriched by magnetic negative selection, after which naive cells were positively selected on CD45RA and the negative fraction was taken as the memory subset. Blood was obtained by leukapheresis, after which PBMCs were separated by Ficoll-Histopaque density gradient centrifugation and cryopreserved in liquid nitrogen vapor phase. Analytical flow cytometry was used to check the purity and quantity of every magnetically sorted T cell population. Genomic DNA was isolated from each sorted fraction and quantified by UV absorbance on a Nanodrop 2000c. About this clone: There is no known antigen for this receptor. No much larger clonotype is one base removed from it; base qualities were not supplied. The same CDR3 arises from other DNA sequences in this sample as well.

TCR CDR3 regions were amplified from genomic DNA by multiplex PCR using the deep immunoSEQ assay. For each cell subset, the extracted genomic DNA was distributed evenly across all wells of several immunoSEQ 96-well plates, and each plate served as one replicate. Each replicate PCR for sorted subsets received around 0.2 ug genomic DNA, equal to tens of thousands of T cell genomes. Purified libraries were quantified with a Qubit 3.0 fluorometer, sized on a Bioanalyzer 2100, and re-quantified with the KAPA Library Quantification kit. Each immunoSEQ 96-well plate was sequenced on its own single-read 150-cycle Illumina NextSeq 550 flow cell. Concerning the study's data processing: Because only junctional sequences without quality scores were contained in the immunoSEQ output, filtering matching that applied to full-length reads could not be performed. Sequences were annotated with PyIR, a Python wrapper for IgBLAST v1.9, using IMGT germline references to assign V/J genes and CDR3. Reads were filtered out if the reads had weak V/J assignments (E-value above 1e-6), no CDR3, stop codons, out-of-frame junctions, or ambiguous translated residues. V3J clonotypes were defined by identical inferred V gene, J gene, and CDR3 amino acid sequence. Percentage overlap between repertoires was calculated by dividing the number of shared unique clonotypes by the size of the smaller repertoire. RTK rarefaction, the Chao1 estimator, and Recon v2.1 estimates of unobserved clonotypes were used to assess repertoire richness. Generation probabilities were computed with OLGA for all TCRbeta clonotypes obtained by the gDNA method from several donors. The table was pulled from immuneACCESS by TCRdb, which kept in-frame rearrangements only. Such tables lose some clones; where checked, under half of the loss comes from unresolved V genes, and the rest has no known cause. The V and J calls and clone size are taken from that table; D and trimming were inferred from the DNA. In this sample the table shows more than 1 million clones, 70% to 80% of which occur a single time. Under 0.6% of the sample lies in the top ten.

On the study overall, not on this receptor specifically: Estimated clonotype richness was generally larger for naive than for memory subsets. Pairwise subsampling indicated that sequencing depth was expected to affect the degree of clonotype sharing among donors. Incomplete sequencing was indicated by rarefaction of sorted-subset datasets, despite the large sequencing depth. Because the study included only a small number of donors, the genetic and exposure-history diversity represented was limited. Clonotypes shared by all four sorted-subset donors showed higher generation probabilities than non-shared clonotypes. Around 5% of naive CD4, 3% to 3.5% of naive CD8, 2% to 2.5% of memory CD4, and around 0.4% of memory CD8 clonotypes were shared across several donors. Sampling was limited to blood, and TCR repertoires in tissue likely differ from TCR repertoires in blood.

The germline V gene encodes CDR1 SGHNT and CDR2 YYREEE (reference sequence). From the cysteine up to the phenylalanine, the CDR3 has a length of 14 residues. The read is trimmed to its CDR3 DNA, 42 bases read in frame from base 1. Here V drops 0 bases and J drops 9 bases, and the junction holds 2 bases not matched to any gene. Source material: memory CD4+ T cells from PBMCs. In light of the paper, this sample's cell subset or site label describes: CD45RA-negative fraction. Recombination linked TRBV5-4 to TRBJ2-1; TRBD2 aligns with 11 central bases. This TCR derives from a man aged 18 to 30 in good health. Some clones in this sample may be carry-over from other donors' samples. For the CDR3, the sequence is CASSLGLAGGEQFF. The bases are TGTGCCAGCAGCTTGGGGCTAGCGGGAGGTGAGCAGTTCTTC.